The T cell receptor (beta chain) described here comes from a study of T cells in Graves' hyperthyroidism and ophthalmopathy. Study-wide results and caveats: Progression to ophthalmopathy was predicted a median of roughly 6.8 months early. In the blood, most expanded thyroid clonotypes above 0.001 appeared as well.

Amplified TCR beta CDR3 regions derived from RNA transcripts. During a first-round RT-PCR of the TCR CDR3, the HTBI primer set was used. TCRdb reanalysed the multiplex PCR reads using MiXCR and keeps one entry per CDR3 protein. The sample lists roughly 700,000 distinct CDR3 sequences; around a sixth were seen once. V lost 2 bases and J 0 bases, leaving 11 bases between the germline ends. Germline CDR1 MDHEN, CDR2 SYDVKM. The CDR3 is made up of 15 amino acids. This clonotype came up many times. Its target is not known. Exclusions: uncontrolled infection, other autoimmune disease, pregnancy, lactation. Source material: blood. This rearrangement joins TRBV28 to TRBJ2-7, with no clear D. This TCR came from a man in his forties or fifties with Graves' hyperthyroidism. Written as DNA, the CDR3 is TGTGCCAGCAGTTTACCCTGGGCCGGCTCCTACGAGCAGTACTTC. It codes for CASSLPWAGSYEQYF.